The sequence of this T cell receptor (beta chain) was determined in a study of tumor and adjacent non-tumor tissue in lung cancer. About the research overall: Histology: about 13 adenocarcinoma, a couple of squamous cell carcinoma, 1 small cell lung cancer.

This clonotype occurred a few times. RNA was extracted from bulk tissue without any cell sorting. Distant lung tissue was collected more than 3 cm away from the tumor edge. TCRbeta libraries were built with three rounds of nested PCR, modified from ARM-PCR. TCRdb analysed the multiplex PCR reads with MiXCR anew, one entry per CDR3 protein. The sample yields 90,000 to 120,000 distinct CDR3 sequences, 65% seen once. The clonotype comes from a man aged 25 to 40 with non-small cell lung cancer. Input material: distant non-tumor lung tissue.

CDR3 sequence reads: CAGAWVNNSPLHF. For the CDR3, the DNA is TGTGCCGGAGCTTGGGTGAATAATTCACCCCTCCACTTT. The chain couples TRBV5-4 to TRBJ1-6; D uncertain. CDR1 and CDR2 (germline): SGHNT, YYREEE (reference sequence). V lost 10 bases, J lost 5 bases, and 13 bases lay in between. CDR3 length equals 13 residues.